The 27 T cell receptor beta chains listed next were all sequenced from one sample in a study of cytomegalovirus exposure and HLA in healthy donors. Profiled with immunoSEQ multiplex PCR; TCRdb holds only in-frame clones, not every one. Of 35,000 to 55,000 clones detected, 93% appear once; the ten largest clones hold roughly 2.1%. The sample was PBMCs. These receptors came from a young woman in good health and CMV-seronegative.

This chain connects TRBV5-6 to TRBJ2-1; 9 positions agree with TRBD1. Per germline, CDR1 SGHDT and CDR2 YYEEEE. The trim removed 4 bases at V and 9 bases at J, leaving 11 bases unmatched. There are 15 residues in the CDR3. In DNA, the CDR3 is TGTGCCAGCAGCCAGGGGACAGGGAGGTTTGGTGAGCAGTTCTTC. It specifies CASSQGTGRFGEQFF. Supplemented by reference TRBV5-6 and TRBJ2-1, the full variable domain reads DAGVTQSPTHLIKTRGQQVTLRCSPKSGHDTVSWYQQALGQGPQFIFQYYEEEERQRGNFPDRFSGHQFPNYSSELNVNALLLGDSALYLCASSQGTGRFGEQFFGPGTRLTVL.

The V call is TRBV28, the J call TRBJ2-1; 16 bases match TRBD2. V lost 6 bases and J lost 8; bases outside the gene matches: 13. The length of the CDR3 is 18 residues. CDR1 MDHEN and CDR2 SYDVKM come from the germline V gene. The CDR3 DNA sequence: TGTGCCAGCAGAACCCCGGGACTAGCGGGAGGGCCGGGGGATGAGCAGTTCTTC. Protein: CASRTPGLAGGPGDEQFF.

The chain carries TRBV6-1 and TRBJ2-1; D remains unclear. Germline V gene lookup returns CDR1 MNHNS and CDR2 SASEGT. The CDR3 has 12 amino acids. V dropped 1 base and J dropped 8 bases, with 6 bases sitting between them. CDR3 residues: CASSEGGYEQFF. The CDR3 DNA is TGTGCCAGCAGTGAAGGAGGCTATGAGCAGTTCTTC.

The V call is TRBV4-1, the J call TRBJ2-5, with 8 bases matching TRBD2. The CDR3 length is 14 residues. V lost 1 base and J lost 5; bases outside the gene matches: 3. The germline V gene has CDR1 MGHRA and CDR2 YSYEKL. The CDR3 nucleotides are TGCGCCAGCAGCCAAGCGGGAGGGCCGGAGACCCAGTACTTC. Its protein is CASSQAGGPETQYF.

The genes are TRBV5-6 and TRBJ2-7, with D possibly matching TRBD1 (5 bases). Germline V lookup: CDR1 SGHDT, CDR2 YYEEEE. The CDR3 sequence is 16 residues long. V was cut by 0 bases and J by 0 bases, with 13 bases left in between. This CDR3 reads CASSLEGRAISYEQYF. The CDR3 DNA follows: TGTGCCAGCAGCTTGGAGGGCAGGGCCATCTCCTACGAGCAGTACTTC.

This chain links TRBV6-6 with TRBJ1-3; D is undetermined. CDR1 is MNHNY, CDR2 SVGAGI, per germline (reference sequence). The CDR3 loop spans 13 amino acids. Deletions cut 4 bases from V and 1 base from J, with 5 bases between. The CDR3 reads CASSFGSGNTIYF. CDR3 coding DNA: TGTGCCAGCAGTTTCGGGTCTGGAAACACCATATATTTT.

The V call is TRBV27, the J call TRBJ2-1; D remains unclear. V lost 0 bases and J lost 0, with 12 bases in between. In germline, CDR1 is MNHEY, CDR2 SMNVEV (reference sequence). The CDR3 is made up of 17 amino acids. The chain's CDR3 is CASSLSVRVSSYNEQFF. Written as DNA, the CDR3 is TGTGCCAGCAGTTTATCGGTCCGCGTGAGCTCCTACAATGAGCAGTTCTTC.

This clone was detected only once. This chain joins TRBV29-1 and TRBJ2-3; possible D gene TRBD2, 6 bases. CDR1 and CDR2 (germline): SQVTM, ANQGSEA. The CDR3 contains 14 residues. With 4 bases removed from V and 2 bases from J, the gap between germline ends came to 13 bases. CDR3 amino acids: CSVGRGLSTDTQYF. In nucleotides, the CDR3 is TGCAGCGTTGGTCGGGGACTTTCCACAGATACGCAGTATTTT.

The chain carries TRBV11-2 and TRBJ2-3; TRBD1 is a possible D gene (6 bases). V shed 1 base and J shed 2 bases, with 10 bases lying between them. The CDR3 is 15 residues long. Germline-derived CDR1 and CDR2 are SGHAT and FQNNGV. DNA for the CDR3: TGTGCCAGCAGCTTAGGGGCAGGGGACACAGATACGCAGTATTTT. As protein: CASSLGAGDTDTQYF.

J is TRBJ2-3 and V is TRBV6-5; TRBD2 matches at 8 bases. The CDR3 is 14 amino acids. J lost 5 bases, V lost 8 bases, and 9 bases had no gene match. Per the germline V gene, CDR1 is MNHEY and CDR2 is SVGAGI. The CDR3 DNA reads TGTGCCAGCCGTGATGCGGGGGGCCTAGATACGCAGTATTTT. Translating gives CASRDAGGLDTQYF.

The rearrangement links TRBV7-2 to TRBJ1-2, with 8 bases identical to TRBD1. This CDR3 contains 14 residues. V shed 4 bases and J 3 bases; nucleotides not matched to a gene: 4. CDR1 is SGHTA and CDR2 is FQGNSA in the germline V gene. The CDR3 is CASSSRTGHYGYTF. The CDR3 bases are TGTGCCAGCAGCTCCCGGACAGGGCACTATGGCTACACCTTC.

This chain joins TRBV7-9 and TRBJ2-2; 7 bases match TRBD1. Germline assignment: CDR1 SEHNR and CDR2 FQNEAQ (reference sequence). CDR3 length equals 16 residues. V lost 8 bases, J lost 3 bases, and 12 bases stayed unmatched. CDR3 in amino acids: CASGDIQGDDTGELFF. DNA for the CDR3: TGTGCCAGCGGGGACATTCAGGGGGACGACACCGGGGAGCTGTTTTTT.

The rearrangement links TRBV6-4 to TRBJ2-1; maybe TRBD1 (5 bases). This CDR3 spans 14 amino acids. Germline-derived CDR1 and CDR2 are MRHNA and SNTAGT. Trimming took off 5 bases at V and 5 bases at J, with 13 bases between the two ends. The CDR3 protein is CASSPSQANNEQFF. CDR3 DNA sequence: TGTGCCAGCAGTCCATCACAGGCAAACAATGAGCAGTTCTTC.

This chain connects TRBV28 to TRBJ2-5; 7 nucleotides align to TRBD1. Germline values: CDR1 MDHEN, CDR2 SYDVKM. This CDR3 region has 15 residues. The V gene end was trimmed by 6 bases and the J gene end by 1 base; junction bases not matched to a gene: 8. The DNA of the CDR3 is TGTGCCAGCAGCCAACAGGGGCTGACCCAAGAGACCCAGTACTTC. Its translation: CASSQQGLTQETQYF.

The CDR3 region is CASSSGQNYGYTF. Here the CDR3 DNA reads TGTGCCAGCAGTTCAGGACAGAACTATGGCTACACCTTC. The J gene is TRBJ1-2, the V gene TRBV6-5; maybe TRBD1 (6 bases). There are 13 residues in the CDR3. Germline values: CDR1 MNHEY, CDR2 SVGAGI. The V gene lost 4 bases and the J gene lost 2 bases, with 8 bases spanning the gap.

This chain uses TRBV4-1 with TRBJ2-3; 9 bases map to TRBD2. The V gene end was trimmed by 0 bases and the J gene end by 3 bases; junction bases not matched to a gene: 16. The CDR3 has 20 amino acids. The germline V gene has CDR1 MGHRA and CDR2 YSYEKL. CDR3 sequence reads: CASSQDAGGHWRGGTDTQYF. The CDR3, as DNA: TGCGCCAGCAGCCAAGATGCAGGGGGGCATTGGCGGGGGGGAACAGATACGCAGTATTTT.

This rearrangement joins TRBV5-5 to TRBJ2-5; 8 bases match TRBD2. Germline CDR1 SGHKS, CDR2 YYEKEE (reference sequence). V gave up 2 bases and J gave up 4 bases; unmatched junction bases: 7. CDR3 length: 15 amino acids. The CDR3 sequence is CASSFSGGGRETQYF. The DNA for the CDR3 is TGTGCCAGCAGCTTTAGTGGCGGGGGGCGAGAGACCCAGTACTTC. Full variable domain (rest looked up from reference TRBV5-5 and TRBJ2-5): DAGVTQSPTHLIKTRGQQVTLRCSPISGHKSVSWYQQVLGQGPQFIFQYYEKEERGRGNFPDRFSARQFPNYSSELNVNALLLGDSALYLCASSFSGGGRETQYFGPGTRLLVL.

This chain uses TRBV10-3 with TRBJ2-2; TRBD1 matches 7 bases. This CDR3 spans 14 amino acids. With V trimmed by 7 bases and J by 4 bases, 6 bases remained unmatched. Germline loops: CDR1 ENHRY, CDR2 SYGVKD. The CDR3 coding sequence is TGTGCCATCACTATGGACAGGAGCACCGGGGAGCTGTTTTTT. Amino acids: CAITMDRSTGELFF.

V usage is TRBV21-1 and J usage is TRBJ1-2; the D call TRBD1 from the table was never checked on the DNA. TRBV21-1 counts as a pseudogene. This CDR3 has 18 amino acids. CDR3 loop: CASSKALTGITPVGGYTF. The CDR3 region has the DNA TGTGCCAGCAGCAAAGCCTTGACAGGTATAACTCCTGTGGGTGGCTACACCTTC.

The chain links TRBV10-2 to TRBJ1-1; D ambiguous. Germline loops: CDR1 WSHSY, CDR2 SAAADI. V shed 3 bases and J shed 5 bases, with 7 bases lying between them. The CDR3 covers 12 residues. The CDR3 loop reads CASSDERTEAFF. CDR3 in DNA: TGCGCCAGCAGTGATGAGAGGACTGAAGCTTTCTTT.

The sample holds a few counts of this clone. This rearrangement joins TRBV2 to TRBJ2-2; D is unclear. The CDR3 is 12 residues long. Germline CDR1 SNHLY, CDR2 FYNNEI. The V end lost 7 bases, the J end lost 4 bases, and 7 bases lay between the germline ends. The CDR3 here is CASTEATGELFF. CDR3 DNA: TGTGCCAGCACAGAGGCCACCGGGGAGCTGTTTTTT.

V and J are TRBV6-1 and TRBJ2-1; no clear D gene. The V gene's germline CDR1 is MNHNS and CDR2 SASEGT. V lost 5 bases to trimming and J lost 0 bases, with 8 bases between them. The CDR3 contains 14 residues. The CDR3 DNA reads TGTGCCAGCAGTTCTCTTTTCTCCTACAATGAGCAGTTCTTC. As protein: CASSSLFSYNEQFF.

This clone was counted once. The chain combines TRBV30 with TRBJ2-7; TRBD1 matches 11 bases. V trimming: 2 bases; J trimming: 3 bases; junction bases outside the gene matches: 3. This CDR3 region has 14 residues. CDR1 and CDR2 from the germline V gene are GTSNPN and SVGIG (reference sequence). CDR3 sequence: CAWSQGTGGYEQYF. CDR3 coding DNA: TGTGCCTGGAGTCAAGGGACAGGGGGCTACGAGCAGTACTTC.

The chain employs TRBV7-9 and TRBJ2-3, with 7 bases that match TRBD2. The CDR3 is 16 amino acids. V trimming: 3 bases; J trimming: 2 bases; junction bases outside the gene matches: 8. Germline V gives CDR1 SEHNR, CDR2 FQNEAQ (reference sequence). In DNA form, the CDR3 reads TGTGCCAGCAGCTTGGGACTACCGACATACACAGATACGCAGTATTTT. Its translation is CASSLGLPTYTDTQYF.

J is TRBJ1-1 and V is TRBV6-1; D ambiguous. V was shortened by 1 base and J by 0 bases, with 12 bases between the two germline ends. Germline CDR1 and CDR2: MNHNS and SASEGT. The CDR3 runs to 16 residues. The CDR3 coding sequence is TGTGCCAGCAGTGAAGGAGGAGGAGGGATGAACACTGAAGCTTTCTTT. It encodes CASSEGGGGMNTEAFF.

The count of this clone is one. The J gene is TRBJ2-5, the V gene TRBV25-1; tentatively, D is TRBD1 (7 bases). V dropped 2 bases and J dropped 2 bases, with 18 bases sitting between them. Germline CDR1 reads MGHDK; CDR2 reads SYGVNS. The CDR3 contains 17 residues. CDR3 in amino acids: CASSEPGGDSLQETQYF. CDR3 bases: TGTGCCAGCAGTGAACCGGGCGGGGACAGCCTTCAAGAGACCCAGTACTTC.

The chain links TRBV19 to TRBJ2-7; tentatively, D is TRBD1 (5 bases). CDR1 LNHDA and CDR2 SQIVND come from the germline V gene (reference sequence). The CDR3 is 15 amino acids. V was trimmed by 1 base and J by 6 bases, leaving 16 bases between them. The CDR3 region is CASSIGIQGQGEQYF. CDR3 DNA: TGTGCCAGTAGTATAGGGATCCAGGGTCAGGGCGAGCAGTACTTC.